The entry that follows covers one T cell receptor beta chain sequence. Per the germline V gene, CDR1 is SGHRS and CDR2 is YFSETQ. The germline V and J ends were trimmed by 4 bases and 3 bases, with 14 bases remaining between them. The CDR3 length is 14 residues. The record originates from a study of blood T cell repertoires in COVID-19. Per the study methods: Amplification of reference gene primers was used by the study to estimate nucleated cell counts. Generated by immunoSEQ multiplex PCR, the TCRdb table keeps only in-frame clones and is missing some. For V, J and clone size, that table is used; D and trimming come from the DNA. The sample holds around 220,000 clones; 79% are singletons and the top ten take 4%.

Sequenced sample: peripheral blood. The receptor was isolated from a woman aged 40 to 55 with active or convalescent COVID-19. The V and J genes are TRBV5-1 and TRBJ2-7, with D possibly being TRBD2 (5 bases). CDR3 sequence: CASSPGLIVYEQYF. CDR3 bases: TGCGCCAGCAGCCCCGGACTCATTGTCTACGAGCAGTACTTC.